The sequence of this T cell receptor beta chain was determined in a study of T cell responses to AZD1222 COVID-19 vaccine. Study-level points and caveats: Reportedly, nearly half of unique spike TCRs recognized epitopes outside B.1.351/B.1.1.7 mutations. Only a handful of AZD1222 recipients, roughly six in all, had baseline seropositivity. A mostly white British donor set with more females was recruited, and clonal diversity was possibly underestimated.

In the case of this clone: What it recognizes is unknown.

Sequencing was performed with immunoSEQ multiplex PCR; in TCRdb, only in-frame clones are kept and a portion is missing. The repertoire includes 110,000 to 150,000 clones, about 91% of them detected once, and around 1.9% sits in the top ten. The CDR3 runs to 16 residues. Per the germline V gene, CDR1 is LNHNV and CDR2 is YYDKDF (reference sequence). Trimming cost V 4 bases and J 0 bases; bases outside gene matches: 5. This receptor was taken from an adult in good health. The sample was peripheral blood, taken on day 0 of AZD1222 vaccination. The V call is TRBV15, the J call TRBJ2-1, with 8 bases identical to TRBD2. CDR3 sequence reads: CATSTTSGSSYNEQFF. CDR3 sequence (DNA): TGTGCCACCAGCACCACTAGCGGAAGCTCCTACAATGAGCAGTTCTTC.